This note documents a single T cell receptor (beta chain) sequence. Original analysis: Amplification of reference gene primers provided the estimated nucleated cell counts. Profiled with immunoSEQ multiplex PCR; TCRdb holds only in-frame clones, not every one. The V and J calls and clone size are taken from that table; D and trimming were inferred from the DNA. Found here are tens of thousands of clones, 65% to 85% of them singletons; the top ten hold around 28%. This specimen belongs to a study of blood T cell repertoires in COVID-19. Study-wide context: There were acute and convalescent COVID-19 samples, and they came from the United States, Italy and Spain. PBMCs, B-cell-depleted T cells, or T cells were the source of the cDNA or gDNA that made up the material.

The CDR3 length is 16 residues. Looked up from germline, CDR1 is MGHRA and CDR2 is YSYEKL. Trimming took 0 bases from V and 3 from J, leaving 15 bases between them. This receptor was obtained from a human donor in a cohort sampled during active COVID-19. The sample was peripheral blood. The V and J genes are TRBV4-1 and TRBJ2-7, with D possibly matching TRBD1 (5 bases). CDR3 in DNA: TGCGCCAGCAGCCAAGATCAGGGCAAGAATTTCTACGAGCAGTACTTC. Its protein is CASSQDQGKNFYEQYF.